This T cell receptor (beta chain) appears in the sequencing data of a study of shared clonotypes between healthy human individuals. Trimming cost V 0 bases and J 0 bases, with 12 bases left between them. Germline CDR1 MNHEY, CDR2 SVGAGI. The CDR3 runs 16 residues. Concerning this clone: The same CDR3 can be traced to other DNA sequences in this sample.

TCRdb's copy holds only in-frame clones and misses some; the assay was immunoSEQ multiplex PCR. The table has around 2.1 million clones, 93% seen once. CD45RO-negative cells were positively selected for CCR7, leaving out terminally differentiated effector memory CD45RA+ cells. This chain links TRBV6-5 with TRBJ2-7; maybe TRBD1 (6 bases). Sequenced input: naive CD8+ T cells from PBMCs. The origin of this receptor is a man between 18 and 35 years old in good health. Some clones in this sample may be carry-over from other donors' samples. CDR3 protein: CASSYSTGESSYEQYF. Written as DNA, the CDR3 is TGTGCCAGCAGTTACTCGACAGGAGAGAGCTCCTACGAGCAGTACTTC.